These T cell receptor beta chains were read from a single sample in a study of T cell responses to AZD1222 COVID-19 vaccine. The data were produced by immunoSEQ multiplex PCR, yet TCRdb's version contains in-frame clones alone and is incomplete. Of about 28,000 clones in the sample, 75% to 90% were seen once. Specimen: peripheral blood, collected on day 0 of AZD1222 vaccination. The receptors derive from an adult in good health. Both conserved end residues are part of each CDR3. D genes are given only for firm matches.

j_call	v_call	d_call	cdr3_aa	cdr3_nt
TRBJ2-1	TRBV19	TRBD2	CASSITPAGGYNEQFF	TGTGCCAGTAGTATAACCCCAGCGGGAGGGTACAATGAGCAGTTCTTC
TRBJ2-7	TRBV19	TRBD2	CASSTGLAEIEQYF	TGTGCCAGTAGTACTGGACTAGCGGAGATTGAGCAGTACTTC
TRBJ1-1	TRBV25-1	-	CASSWQGAEAFF	TGTGCCAGCAGTTGGCAGGGCGCTGAAGCTTTCTTT
TRBJ1-1	TRBV6-5	-	CASSVIRDGGVAFF	TGTGCCAGCAGCGTAATTAGGGACGGAGGAGTAGCTTTCTTT
TRBJ1-1	TRBV6-5	-	CASSYSNLADTEAFF	TGTGCCAGCAGTTACTCGAACCTAGCGGACACTGAAGCTTTCTTT
TRBJ2-2	TRBV2	TRBD1	CASTWTGTNTGELFF	TGTGCCAGCACCTGGACAGGGACGAACACCGGGGAGCTGTTTTTT
TRBJ2-5	TRBV11-2	TRBD2	CASSLRLAGSQETQYF	TGTGCCAGCAGCCTTCGACTAGCGGGGTCACAAGAGACCCAGTACTTC
TRBJ1-3	TRBV6-5	-	CASSSTSGNTIYF	TGTGCCAGCAGTTCCACTTCTGGAAACACCATATATTTT
TRBJ2-7	TRBV6-2/TRBV6-3	TRBD1	CASSYQGQVSYEQYF	TGTGCCAGCAGTTACCAGGGACAGGTCTCCTACGAGCAGTACTTC
TRBJ1-1	TRBV4-3	-	CASSQHRVTTEAFF	TGCGCCAGCAGCCAACACAGGGTTACCACTGAAGCTTTCTTT